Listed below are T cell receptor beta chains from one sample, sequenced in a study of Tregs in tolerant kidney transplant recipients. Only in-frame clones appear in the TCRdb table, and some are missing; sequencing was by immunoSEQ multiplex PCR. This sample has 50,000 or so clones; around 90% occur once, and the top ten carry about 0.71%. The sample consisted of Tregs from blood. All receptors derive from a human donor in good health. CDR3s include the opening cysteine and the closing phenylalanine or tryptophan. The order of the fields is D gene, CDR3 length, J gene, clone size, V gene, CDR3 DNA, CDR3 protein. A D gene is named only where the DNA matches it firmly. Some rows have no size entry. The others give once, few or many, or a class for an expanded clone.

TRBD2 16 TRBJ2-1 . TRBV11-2 TGTGCCAGCAGCTTACTAGCGGGAATATCCTACAATGAGCAGTTCTTC CASSLLAGISYNEQFF
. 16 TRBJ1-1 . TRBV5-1 TGCGCCAGCAGCCCGGACCCGACCAGGGTGAACACTGAAGCTTTCTTT CASSPDPTRVNTEAFF
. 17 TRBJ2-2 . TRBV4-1 TGCGCCAGCAGCCAAGTTCCAGGGTTCCGCGACACCGGGGAGCTGTTTTTT CASSQVPGFRDTGELFF
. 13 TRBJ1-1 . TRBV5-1 TGCGCCAGCAGCTTACTAGCGGGGACTGAAGCTTTCTTT CASSLLAGTEAFF
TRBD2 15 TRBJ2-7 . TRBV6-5 TGTGCCAGCAGTTCAAGAACTAGCGGGAGATACGAGCAGTACTTC CASSSRTSGRYEQYF
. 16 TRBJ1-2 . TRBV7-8 TGTGCCAGCAGCCCCGGGGACGTTTTACTACGCTATGGCTACACCTTC CASSPGDVLLRYGYTF
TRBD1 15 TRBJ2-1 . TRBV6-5 TGTGCCAGCAGTTACGTGGGGACAGGGTACAATGAGCAGTTCTTC CASSYVGTGYNEQFF
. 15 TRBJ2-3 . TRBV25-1 TGTGCCAGCAGTGATTGGGGAACTAGCACAGATACGCAGTATTTT CASSDWGTSTDTQYF
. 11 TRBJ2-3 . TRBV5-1 TGCGCCAGCAGCTTACGGGATACGCAGTATTTT CASSLRDTQYF
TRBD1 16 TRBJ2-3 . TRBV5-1 TGCGCCAGCAGTTCAACCGGGACAGGGCCGATAGATACGCAGTATTTT CASSSTGTGPIDTQYF
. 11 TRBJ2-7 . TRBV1 TGCACCAGCAGCCAGTTGGCCGAGCAGTACTTC CTSSQLAEQYF
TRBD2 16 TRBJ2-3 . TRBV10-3 TGTGCCATCAGTACCGGACTAGCGGTTAAAACAGATACGCAGTATTTT CAISTGLAVKTDTQYF
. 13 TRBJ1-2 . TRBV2 TGTGCCAGCAGTTTCAGCCCTAACTATGGCTACACCTTC CASSFSPNYGYTF
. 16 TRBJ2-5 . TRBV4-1 TGCGCCAGCAGCCGATCTCCGGGACACCAACAAGAGACCCAGTACTTC CASSRSPGHQQETQYF
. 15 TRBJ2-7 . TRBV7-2 TGTGCCAGCAGCTTAGGTGCTGGGACCTCCTACGAGCAGTACTTC CASSLGAGTSYEQYF
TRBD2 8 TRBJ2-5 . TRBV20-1 TGCAGCGCGGGGGGCCAGTACTTC CSAGGQYF
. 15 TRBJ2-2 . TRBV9 TGTGCCAGCAGCGTAGCTACGCAACGGACCGGGGAGCTGTTTTTT CASSVATQRTGELFF
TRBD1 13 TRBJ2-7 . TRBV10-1 TGCGCCAGCAGTGAGACAGGGGTAGGCGAGCAGTACTTC CASSETGVGEQYF
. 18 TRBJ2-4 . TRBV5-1 TGCGCCAGCAGCCCGCACTCGCAGAGCCTTCTAGCCAAAAACATTCAGTACTTC CASSPHSQSLLAKNIQYF
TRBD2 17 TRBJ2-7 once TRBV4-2 TGTGCCAGCAGCCAAAATGCCCTAGCGGGAGGACACTACGAGCAGTACTTC CASSQNALAGGHYEQYF
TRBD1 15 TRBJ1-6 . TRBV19 TGTGCCAGTTCCGGGACAGGGGCCGTTAATTCACCCCTCCACTTT CASSGTGAVNSPLHF
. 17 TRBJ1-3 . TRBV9 TGTGCCAGCAGCCCCGGGGGGACCTACTCATTCGGAAACACCATATATTTT CASSPGGTYSFGNTIYF
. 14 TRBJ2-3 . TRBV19 TGTGCAAGTTCCGTGCGGGCTAGCACAGATACGCAGTATTTT CASSVRASTDTQYF
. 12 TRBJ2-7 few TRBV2 TGTGCCAGCAGTGAAGCCTCGTACGAGCAGTACTTC CASSEASYEQYF
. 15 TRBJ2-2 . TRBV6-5 TGTGCCAGCAGTTACTCCTTCGCTAACACCGGGGAGCTGTTTTTT CASSYSFANTGELFF
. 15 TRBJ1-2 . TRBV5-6 TGTGCCAGCAGCTTCCCGGGACGGCTCCGCTATGGCTACACCTTC CASSFPGRLRYGYTF
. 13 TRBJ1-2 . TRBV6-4 TGTGCCAGCAGTCAAACAAGGGGGAATGGCTACACCTTC CASSQTRGNGYTF
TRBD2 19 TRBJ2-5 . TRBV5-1 TGCGCCAGCAGCTTGACCGGGACTAGCGGGGGATATGAATTAGAGACCCAGTACTTC CASSLTGTSGGYELETQYF
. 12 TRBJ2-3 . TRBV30 TGTGCCTGGAATCCCGGCGGAGATACGCAGTATTTT CAWNPGGDTQYF
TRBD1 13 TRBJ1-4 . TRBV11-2 TGTGCCAGCACAAGGGGGCCCGGTGAAAAACTGTTTTTT CASTRGPGEKLFF
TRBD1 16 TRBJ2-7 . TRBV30 TGTGCCTGGAGTGTAGCAGGACAGGGATTCGTCTACGAGCAGTACTTC CAWSVAGQGFVYEQYF
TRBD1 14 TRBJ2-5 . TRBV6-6 TGTGCCAGCAGCTACAGGGGGCTCCAAGAGACCCAGTACTTC CASSYRGLQETQYF
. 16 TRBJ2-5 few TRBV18 TGTGCCAGCTCACCACCGTTCCCGGGCCCCCCAGAGACCCAGTACTTC CASSPPFPGPPETQYF
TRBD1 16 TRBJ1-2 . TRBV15 TGTGCCACCAGCAGATATTCCCGGGCAGGGGGCAAAGGCTACACCTTC CATSRYSRAGGKGYTF
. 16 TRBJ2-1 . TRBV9 TGTGCCAGCAGCCCTCCGGGCCGAAGTGTTGGGAATGAGCAGTTCTTC CASSPPGRSVGNEQFF
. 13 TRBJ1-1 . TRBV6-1 TGTGCCAGCAGTGAAAATCATGAGTCTGAAGCTTTCTTT CASSENHESEAFF
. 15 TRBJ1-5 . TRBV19 TGTGCCAGTAGCACACAGGGTGTAAGCAATCAGCCCCAGCATTTT CASSTQGVSNQPQHF
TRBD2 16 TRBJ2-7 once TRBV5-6 TGTGCCAGCAGCTTGGTGGGTAGCGGGTTCAACTACGAGCAGTACTTC CASSLVGSGFNYEQYF
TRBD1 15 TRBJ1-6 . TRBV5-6 TGTGCCAGCACCTCCCCCGACAGGGGTCATTCACCCCTCCACTTT CASTSPDRGHSPLHF
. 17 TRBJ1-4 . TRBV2 TGTGCCAGCAGTGAAAGTCCCTTCTCCGGTTATAATGAAAAACTGTTTTTT CASSESPFSGYNEKLFF
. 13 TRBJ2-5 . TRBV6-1 TGTGCCAGCAGTAGGACTAGGGGGGAGACCCAGTACTTC CASSRTRGETQYF
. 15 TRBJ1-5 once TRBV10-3 TGTGCCATCGGTGGGAGGGCACTAAACAATCAGCCCCAGCATTTT CAIGGRALNNQPQHF
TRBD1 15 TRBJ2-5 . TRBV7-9 TGTGCCAGCAGCTTATCAGGGGGTGTAGGAGAGACCCAGTACTTC CASSLSGGVGETQYF
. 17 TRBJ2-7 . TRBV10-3 TGTGCCATCAGTGAGTCGAGGGGTCTAGCCGCCGGCTACGAGCAGTACTTC CAISESRGLAAGYEQYF
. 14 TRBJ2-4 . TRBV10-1 TGCGCCAGCAGTGAGAATGGCGGGGGCCCTATTCAGTACTTC CASSENGGGPIQYF
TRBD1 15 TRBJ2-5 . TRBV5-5 TGTGCCAGCAGCTTGGAAGGACAGGGGTGGGAGACCCAGTACTTC CASSLEGQGWETQYF
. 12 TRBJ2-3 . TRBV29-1 TGCAGCGTTGAGGCAGGACGAAATACGCAGTATTTT CSVEAGRNTQYF
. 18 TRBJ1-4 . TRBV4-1 TGCGCCAGCAGCCAAGTTGGGAAAGTAAGACTGACTAATGAAAAACTGTTTTTT CASSQVGKVRLTNEKLFF
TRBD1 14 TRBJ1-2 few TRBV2 TGTGCCAGCAGATCGGACAGGAGTAGCTATGGCTACACCTTC CASRSDRSSYGYTF
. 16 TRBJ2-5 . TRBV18 TGTGCCAGCTCTAACTCACAGGGAGACTCCCTAGAGACCCAGTACTTC CASSNSQGDSLETQYF
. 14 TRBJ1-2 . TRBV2 TGTGCCAGCAGGTTTTTTGGCCAGTCCCATGGCTACACCTTC CASRFFGQSHGYTF
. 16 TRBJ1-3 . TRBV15 TGTGCCACCAGCAAAACAATTCGGGTTTCAGGAAACACCATATATTTT CATSKTIRVSGNTIYF
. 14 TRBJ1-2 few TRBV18 TGTGCCAGCTCACCTACGGGACTAAACTATGGCTACACCTTC CASSPTGLNYGYTF
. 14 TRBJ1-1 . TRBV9 TGTGCCAGCAGCCCCCGACAGAGGAACACTGAAGCTTTCTTT CASSPRQRNTEAFF
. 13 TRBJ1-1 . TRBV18 TGTGCCAGCTCCTCCGGCCTGAACACTGAAGCTTTCTTT CASSSGLNTEAFF
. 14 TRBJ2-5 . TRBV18 TGTGCCAGCTCCGGGTCGGGGTACCAAGAGACCCAGTACTTC CASSGSGYQETQYF
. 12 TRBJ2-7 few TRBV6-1 TGTGCCAGCAGGGACAGCTCCTACGAGCAGTACTTC CASRDSSYEQYF
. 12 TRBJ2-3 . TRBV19 TGTGCCAGTAGTCCGCGTACAGATACGCAGTATTTT CASSPRTDTQYF
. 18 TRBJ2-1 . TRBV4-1 TGCGCCAGCAGCCCCCGTCGAGTCGACGGAGGTACCTACAATGAGCAGTTCTTC CASSPRRVDGGTYNEQFF